This is a list of T cell receptor beta chains from one sample in a study of blood T cell repertoires in COVID-19. The assay was immunoSEQ multiplex PCR, and TCRdb's table has in-frame clones only and misses some. The table has under 100,000 clones, 85% to 95% seen once. The sequencing sample was made of peripheral blood. These receptors originate from a woman aged 55-70 years with active COVID-19. Both conserved end residues are part of each CDR3. A D gene is named only where the DNA matches it firmly.

>NA|TRBV3-1/TRBV3-2|TRBJ1-1
TGTGCCAGCAGGGGGCGAACTGAAGCTTTCTTT
CASRGRTEAFF
>TRBD1|TRBV7-9|TRBJ1-5
TGTGCCAGCAGCTTCACAACAGGGGAAGGGTTTGGTCAGCCCCAGCATTTT
CASSFTTGEGFGQPQHF
>TRBD2|TRBV11-3|TRBJ2-5
TGTGCCAGCAGCCAGAAGACTAGCGGGACGTGGGAGACCCAGTACTTC
CASSQKTSGTWETQYF
>NA|TRBV7-2|TRBJ2-7
TGTGCCAGCAGCTTATATCCCCAGGGGACCTACTACGAGCAGTACTTC
CASSLYPQGTYYEQYF
>NA|TRBV5-1|TRBJ1-3
TGCGCCAGCAGCTGGTGGGAGGGGAGCTCTGGAAACACCATATATTTT
CASSWWEGSSGNTIYF
>NA|TRBV11-2|TRBJ2-7
TGTGCCAGCAGCTTAGTTTTCAGGGAACGATCCTACGAGCAGTACTTC
CASSLVFRERSYEQYF
>NA|TRBV27|TRBJ2-7
TGTGCCAGCAGTCCGCGGGACGGCGCCCCTATCTACGAGCAGTACTTC
CASSPRDGAPIYEQYF
>TRBD1|TRBV7-9|TRBJ2-7
TGTGCCAGCACCTGGGAACAGGGGGCCACCTACGAGCAGTACTTC
CASTWEQGATYEQYF
>TRBD2|TRBV5-1|TRBJ2-3
TGCGCCAGCAGCTACCTAGCGGACCCCCCTGATACGCAGTATTTT
CASSYLADPPDTQYF
>NA|TRBV25-1|TRBJ2-1
TGTGCCAGCAGGAGGACTACCTACAATGAGCAGTTCTTC
CASRRTTYNEQFF
>TRBD2|TRBV7-2|TRBJ2-3
TGTGCCAGCAGCCCTTGGACTAGCCGGACCGATACGCAGTATTTT
CASSPWTSRTDTQYF
>NA|TRBV28|TRBJ2-7
TGTGCCAGCAGTTTAAGGAGGGTCGAGCAGTACTTC
CASSLRRVEQYF
>TRBD2|TRBV30|TRBJ2-1
TGTGCCTGGAGTAACCTAGCGGGCTCCTACAATGAGCAGTTCTTC
CAWSNLAGSYNEQFF
>NA|TRBV6-5|TRBJ1-3
TGTGCCAGCAGTAGACAGGCCCTCTCTGGAAACACCATATATTTT
CASSRQALSGNTIYF